This T cell receptor (beta chain) was obtained from a study of Graves' ophthalmopathy and Graves' hyperthyroidism (dated by TCRdb to 2016 to 2018). Some background on the complete study: Peripheral blood was collected at initial diagnosis, prior to any treatment. Once sampling was done, hyperthyroidism patients were given methimazole at a starting dose of 30 mg daily, while ophthalmopathy patients were given high-dose intravenous methylprednisolone. An independent validation cohort was composed of around 19 hyperthyroidism patients and around 16 patients who later progressed from hyperthyroidism to ophthalmopathy. To tell Graves' ophthalmopathy apart from Graves' hyperthyroidism, and to predict which patients would progress to ophthalmopathy, the study relied on TCR beta repertoire signatures. In roughly 6 hyperthyroidism patients, T-cell repertoires of thyroid tissue and blood were compared. In total, 135 blood samples were TCR-sequenced: 40 to 45 ophthalmopathy, 80 or so hyperthyroidism and roughly 17 hyperthyroidism-to-ophthalmopathy patients. To explore V-J signatures that separate ophthalmopathy from hyperthyroidism, a discovery set of about a hundred patients was enrolled, consisting of more than 40 with ophthalmopathy and under 65 with stable hyperthyroidism.

Patients with ophthalmopathy had moderately to severely active disease, with a Clinical Activity Score of 3 or more, a NOSPECS grade of 4 or more, and a disease duration of less than 3 months. Anyone with other autoimmune diseases, uncontrolled infections, pregnancy or lactation was excluded from the study. Diagnosis was based on clinical symptoms, serum thyroxine, TRAb, thyroid ultrasound and orbital computed tomography. Ficoll-Paque density gradient centrifugation was used to isolate PBMCs from around 9.1 ml of fresh peripheral blood. Total RNA was extracted with Trizol reagent and quality-checked on an Agilent 2100 Bioanalyzer. General conclusions and limits of the study: Ophthalmopathy was separated from stable hyperthyroidism by the 13-signature model with about 85% sensitivity and 81% to 84% specificity in cross-validation and with 80%/75% in the test set. In validation, the model predicted ophthalmopathy progression with over 60% sensitivity and approximately 78% specificity; around twelve predicted patients were CT-confirmed with GO in a median of about 6.2 months. Sample size was not predetermined statistically, and investigators were not blinded to group allocation. Most of the expanded thyroid clonotypes with a frequency above 0.001 were also detected in blood, and it was suggested that the thyroid immune response may be reflected by blood repertoires.

CDR1 and CDR2, per the germline V gene, are MGHDK and SYGVNS. The CDR3 spans 15 residues, from the cysteine through the phenylalanine. Just CDR3 DNA is preserved here, 45 bases in frame from base 1. V is shortened by 4 bases, J by 0 bases, and the region joining them spans 10 bases. Ten or more counts support this clonotype. The antigen it recognizes is unknown. Base qualities are not recorded, but no much larger clone differs from it by a single base. For repertoire sequencing, the TCR beta CDR3 regions were amplified from RNA transcripts. The first round of RT-PCR was done with HTBI primers and the Qiagen OneStep RT-PCR kit, and was followed by a second round of multiplex PCR, then size selection and purification. Libraries were sequenced paired-end with 100 bp reads on an Illumina HiSeq2000. On the authors' methods: SOAPnuke was used for read processing, and reads with adapters, uncalled bases, a mean Phred below 15, or no exact constant-primer or identifier match were discarded. High-quality paired reads were merged with COPE v1.2.5. Each unique nucleotide sequence was defined as a clonotype, and clonotypes were aligned to IMGT TRB V, D and J references with MiTCR v1.1. The analysis was limited to V-J combinations with a frequency above 0.0001, which together covered 99.2% of repertoires. A TCR clonal expansion and chaos score per V-J combination was defined as the ratio of F50 clonal expansion to chaos observed in the TCRdist matrix. Welch's t-statistics and random forest were used to reduce features to about a dozen V-J combinations, which were fed into a naive Bayes classifier. The similarity between thyroid and blood repertoires was quantified using the Morisita-Horn index. Through fastp at Q25 and MiXCR, TCRdb rebuilt clones from the public reads, retaining in-frame beta chains. Identical CDR3 protein sequences are pooled into one entry, listed with their most common genes and DNA. TCRdb, rather than the study authors, made the V and J calls. The sample table contains about 740,000 distinct CDR3 sequences; only one count was recorded for 35% to 50% of them. The top ten clones comprise less than 55% of the sample.

The sequenced sample was peripheral blood. The rearranged segments are TRBV25-1 and TRBJ1-5; no D gene can be assigned with confidence. The source is an adult man with Graves' ophthalmopathy. The CDR3 protein is CASSGVGDSNQPQHF. The DNA is as follows: TGTGCCAGCAGTGGCGTCGGGGATAGCAATCAGCCCCAGCATTTT.